This TCR beta chain emerged from a study of blood T cell repertoires in COVID-19. Study information: T cells, B-cell-depleted T cells, or PBMCs supplied cDNA or gDNA.

The data were produced by immunoSEQ multiplex PCR, yet TCRdb's version contains in-frame clones alone and is incomplete. This table holds a few hundred thousand clones, about 89% found once. V was pared by 5 bases and J by 3 bases, with 13 bases between. Germline-derived CDR1 and CDR2 are SGHTA and FQGNSA. The CDR3 extends over 15 amino acids. The study drew participants aged about 18 to 90 years from some 23 US areas. Donors were grouped by their self-reported clinical history. The V call is TRBV7-2, the J call TRBJ1-4; TRBD1 might be the D (5 bases). The sequence came from a middle-aged man who had recovered from COVID-19. The sequencing sample was made of PBMCs or T cells enriched from blood (not recorded which). CDR3 nucleotide sequence: TGTGCCAGCAGCATTATAACAGGTTCTAATGAAAAACTGTTTTTT. It is translated as CASSIITGSNEKLFF. Full variable domain (missing parts from reference TRBV7-2 and TRBJ1-4): GAGVSQSPSNKVTEKGKDVELRCDPISGHTALYWYRQSLGQGLEFLIYFQGNSAPDKSGLPSDRFSAERTGGSVSTLTIQRTQQEDSAVYLCASSIITGSNEKLFFGSGTQLSVL.